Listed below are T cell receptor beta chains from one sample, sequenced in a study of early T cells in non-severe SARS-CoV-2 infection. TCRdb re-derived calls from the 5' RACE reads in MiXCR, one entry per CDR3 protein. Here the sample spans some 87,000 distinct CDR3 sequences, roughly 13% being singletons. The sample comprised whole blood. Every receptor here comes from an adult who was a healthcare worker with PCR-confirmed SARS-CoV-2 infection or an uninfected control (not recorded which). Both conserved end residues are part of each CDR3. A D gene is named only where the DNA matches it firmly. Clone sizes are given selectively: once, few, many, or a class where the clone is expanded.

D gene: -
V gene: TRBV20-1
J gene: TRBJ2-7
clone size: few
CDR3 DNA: TGCAGTGCACGTGAGGGACGAGGGCACTACGAGCAGTACTTC
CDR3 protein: CSAREGRGHYEQYF

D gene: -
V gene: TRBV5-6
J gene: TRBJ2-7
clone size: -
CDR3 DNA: TGTGCCAGCAGCTTGTGGGTCGGGGGAGGACAGTCCTACGAGCAGTACTTC
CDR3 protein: CASSLWVGGGQSYEQYF

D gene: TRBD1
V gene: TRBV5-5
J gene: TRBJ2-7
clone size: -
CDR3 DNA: TGTGCCAGCAGCTCCTCCATGGGACAGGTCTCCTACGAGCAGTACTTC
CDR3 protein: CASSSSMGQVSYEQYF

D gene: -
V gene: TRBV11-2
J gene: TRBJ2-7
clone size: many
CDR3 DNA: TGTGCCAGCAGCTTATATGGGGGCTACGAGCAGTACTTC
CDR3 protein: CASSLYGGYEQYF

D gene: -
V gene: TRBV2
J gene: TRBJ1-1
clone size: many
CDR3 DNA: TGTGCCAGCAGTGAAGCGCTTGCGGTGGCAGGGGAAGTGAACACTGAAGCTTTCTTT
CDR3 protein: CASSEALAVAGEVNTEAFF

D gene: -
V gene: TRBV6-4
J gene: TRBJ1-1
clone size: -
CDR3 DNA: TGTGCCAGCAGAGGGGCAGGGGCTGAGAACACTGAAGCTTTCTTT
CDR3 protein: CASRGAGAENTEAFF

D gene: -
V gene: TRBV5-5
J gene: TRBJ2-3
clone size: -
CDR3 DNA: TGTGCCAGCAGCTCGGTCCTCGGTTTTGCAGATACGCAGTATTTT
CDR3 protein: CASSSVLGFADTQYF

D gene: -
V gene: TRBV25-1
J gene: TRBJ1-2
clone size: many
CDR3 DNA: TGTGCCAGCCAGAGTCCTATCAGTACTAACTATGGCTACACCTTC
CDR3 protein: CASQSPISTNYGYTF

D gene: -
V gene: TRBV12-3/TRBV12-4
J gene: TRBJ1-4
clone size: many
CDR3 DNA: TGTGCCAGCAGTTTAGGCAGGGGCGAACCCTCTAATGAAAAACTGTTTTTT
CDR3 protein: CASSLGRGEPSNEKLFF

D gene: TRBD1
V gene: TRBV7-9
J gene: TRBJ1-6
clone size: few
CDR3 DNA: TGTGCCAGCAGACCAACAGGGGAGTTGGACTCACCCCTCCACTTT
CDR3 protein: CASRPTGELDSPLHF

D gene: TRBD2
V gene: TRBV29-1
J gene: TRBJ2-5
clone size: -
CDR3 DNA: TGCAGCGTTAGTAAGACTAGCGGTATCGGAGAGACCCAGTACTTC
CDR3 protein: CSVSKTSGIGETQYF

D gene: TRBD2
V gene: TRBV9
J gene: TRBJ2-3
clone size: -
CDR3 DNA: TGTGCCAGCAGCGTAGATGGACTAGCGGGGGCCCAGCCAAGCACAGATACGCAGTATTTT
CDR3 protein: CASSVDGLAGAQPSTDTQYF

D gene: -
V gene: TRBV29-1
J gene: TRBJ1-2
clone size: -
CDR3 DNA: TGCAGCGGAGTTTCTAATCAGGGAAACGGCTACACCTTC
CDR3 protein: CSGVSNQGNGYTF

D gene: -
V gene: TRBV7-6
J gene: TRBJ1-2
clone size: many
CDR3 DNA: TGTGCCAGCAGCTTAAGGGCACGCCGAGCTCAGGACTATGGCTACACCTTC
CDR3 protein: CASSLRARRAQDYGYTF

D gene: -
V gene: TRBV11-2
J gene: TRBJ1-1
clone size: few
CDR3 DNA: TGTGCCAGCAGCTTGATTGGGACTGAAGCTTTCTTT
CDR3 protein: CASSLIGTEAFF

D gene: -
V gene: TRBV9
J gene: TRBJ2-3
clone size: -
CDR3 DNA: TGTGCCAGCAGCGTAGAGGGGACTCACACAGATACGCAGTATTTT
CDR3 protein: CASSVEGTHTDTQYF

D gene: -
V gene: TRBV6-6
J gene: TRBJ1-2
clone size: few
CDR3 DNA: TGTGCCAGCAGTTTCGGGGAGCAGTATGGCTACACCTTC
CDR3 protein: CASSFGEQYGYTF

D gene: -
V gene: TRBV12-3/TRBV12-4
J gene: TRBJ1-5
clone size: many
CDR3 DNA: TGTGCCAGCAGTTGGGGGGGCGGCAATCAGCCCCAGCATTTT
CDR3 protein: CASSWGGGNQPQHF

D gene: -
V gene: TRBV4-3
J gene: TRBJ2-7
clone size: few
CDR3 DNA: TGCGCCAGCAGCCAAGATTTGCGGGGGCGTTCTTCTGAGCAGTACTTC
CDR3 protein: CASSQDLRGRSSEQYF

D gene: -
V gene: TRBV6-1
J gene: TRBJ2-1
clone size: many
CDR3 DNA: TGTGCCAGCAGCGGGGGCGGCTCCTACAATGAGCAGTTCTTC
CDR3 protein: CASSGGGSYNEQFF

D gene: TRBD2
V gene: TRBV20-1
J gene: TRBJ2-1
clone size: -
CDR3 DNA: TGCAGTGCTAGGGGTAGCGGGGGACAACGGTACAATGAGCAGTTCTTC
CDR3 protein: CSARGSGGQRYNEQFF